Here is one TCR beta chain with its context. This clone has a single count. Its recognized antigen is unknown. No qualities accompany the bases; no much larger clone lies one base away. The germline V gene gives CDR1 as MNHEY and CDR2 as SVGAGI. Trimming accounts for 5 bases at V and 2 bases at J, while the number of junction bases matched to no gene is 2. The CDR3 covers 14 residues, taking in both the cysteine and the phenylalanine. Of the read, only the CDR3 DNA is kept; its 42 bases are in frame from base 1. The collaborating institutions used their own protocols to collect whole blood in K2EDTA tubes. For TCRbeta analysis, collaborator samples were shipped as frozen whole blood, as isolated PBMCs, or as DNA extracted from either sample type. The entry originates in a study of blood T cell repertoires in COVID-19 (dated by TCRdb to about 2020). About the study as a whole: Collaborator samples came from the United States, Italy and Spain and covered acute and convalescent phases of COVID-19. The material from the prospective study consisted of cDNA or gDNA derived from T cells, B-cell-depleted T cells, or PBMCs. The dataset comprised deeply sampled blood TCRbeta repertoires from subjects exposed to, actively infected with, or recovered from COVID-19. A freely available public database, intended as a resource for researchers studying the immune response to SARS-CoV-2, is where the repertoires were released. Samples came from the ongoing ImmuneRACE study (first 160 participants) plus 1,254 subjects from 6 global collaborators. The sample metadata nearly always contained a de-identified subject ID, COVID-19 status, age in years and sex. Where available, HLA class I and class II types were obtained from metadata supplied by the sample provider rather than from assay-based typing.

TCRbeta CDR3 regions were amplified from genomic DNA by means of the immunoSEQ Assay, a bias-controlled multiplex PCR. For the original study's pipeline: The number of nucleated cells in each sample was estimated from the amplification of reference gene primers within the assay. Sequence reads were collapsed and filtered to measure the absolute abundance of every unique TCRbeta CDR3 rearrangement. Productive Simpson clonality was computed per sample as the square root of Simpson's diversity index over productive rearrangements. TCRdb limited this immuneACCESS table to in-frame rearrangements with V and J called. A share of clones is missing; checked studies link under half to unresolved V genes, and the rest is unexplained. From that table come the V and J calls and clone size; the DNA was used to work out D and trimming. This sample holds tens of thousands of clones; around 74% were observed only once. In total, the top ten clones hold 20% to 25% of the sample.

Summary of the overall study and its limitations: The quantity of clinical and demographic metadata differed by source and by participant and was supplied without curation.

This TCR was recovered from a man between 65 and 80 years old with acute or convalescent COVID-19. The chain couples TRBV6-5 to TRBJ2-1; TRBD1 aligns with 8 central bases. The material sequenced was peripheral blood. CDR3 protein: CASSPGQAYNEQFF. The sequenced DNA is TGTGCCAGCAGTCCGGGACAGGCCTACAATGAGCAGTTCTTC.